This T cell receptor (beta chain) was identified during a study of blood T cell repertoires in COVID-19. Authors' analysis steps: For nucleated cells, counts were estimated from reference gene primer amplification. Only in-frame clones appear in the TCRdb table, and some are missing; sequencing was by immunoSEQ multiplex PCR. That table gives V, J and clone size, and the DNA gave D and trimming. The sample shows under 300,000 clones, about 91% of them seen only once. V lost 3 bases to trimming and J lost 6 bases, with 8 bases between them. Per the germline V gene, CDR1 is DFQATT and CDR2 is SNEGSKA (reference sequence). The CDR3 runs to 11 residues.

Sequencing was done on a sample of peripheral blood. The V call is TRBV20-1, the J call TRBJ1-1; TRBD1 might be the D (6 bases). This clonotype originated in a woman aged 40-49 years who had recovered from COVID-19. The DNA for the CDR3 is TGCAGTGCTAGGGACAGCCCTGAAGCTTTCTTT. It codes for CSARDSPEAFF.